Below are 30 T cell receptor beta chains sequenced from a single sample in a study of CD8 T cells in ankylosing spondylitis. TCRdb reprocessed the 5' RACE reads via MiXCR and lists one record per CDR3 protein. In the table there are approximately 200,000 distinct CDR3 sequences, 10% to 15% of which are singletons. Sequencing input: blood, either unsorted or a sorted T cell fraction (not recorded which). These TCRs come from a female donor with ankylosing spondylitis or in good health (not recorded which).

This clonotype was counted many times. The rearrangement uses TRBV24-1 and TRBJ2-1; 15 bases match TRBD2. V shed 9 bases and J 1 base; nucleotides not matched to a gene: 3. The CDR3 has 16 amino acids. Germline CDR1 and CDR2: KGHDR and SFDVKD. Here the CDR3 DNA reads TGTGCCACCTCTGGGACTAGCGGGGGGTCCTACAATGAGCAGTTCTTC. Protein: CATSGTSGGSYNEQFF.

This clonotype showed up just once. This chain links TRBV20-1 with TRBJ2-4; D perhaps matches TRBD2 (7 bases). Trimming shortened V by 6 bases and J by 6 bases, and 18 bases separated the two germline ends. In germline, CDR1 is DFQATT, CDR2 SNEGSKA (reference sequence). This CDR3 has 14 amino acids. The CDR3 bases are TGCAGTGCCCCAGGGGAGGGGTATGGAAACATTCAGTACTTC. It translates to CSAPGEGYGNIQYF.

This clonotype showed up just a few times. This sequence joins TRBV20-1 and TRBJ2-6, with a possible D match to TRBD1 (5 bases). V lost 3 bases to trimming and J lost 2 bases, with 14 bases between them. Germline lookup yields CDR1 DFQATT and CDR2 SNEGSKA (reference sequence). There are 16 residues in the CDR3. Written as DNA, the CDR3 is TGCAGTGCTAGTCTCTCCTTCAGGGCTGGGGCCAACGTCCTGACTTTC. This encodes CSASLSFRAGANVLTF.

The chain uses TRBV5-1 and TRBJ1-2; 11 bases agree with TRBD1. There are 15 residues in the CDR3. J lost 4 bases, V lost 3 bases, and 5 bases had no gene match. Looked up from germline, CDR1 is SGHRS and CDR2 is YFSETQ. This chain's CDR3 is CASSSQGQGVYGYTF. The DNA for the CDR3 is TGCGCCAGCAGCTCCCAGGGACAGGGGGTCTATGGCTACACCTTC.

The genes are TRBV7-2 and TRBJ2-3, with 10 bases that match TRBD2. The ends lost 4 bases at V and 6 bases at J; junction bases unmatched: 4. This CDR3 comprises 14 residues. Germline V lookup: CDR1 SGHTA, CDR2 FQGNSA. This CDR3 is CASSSGLATDTQYF. Here the CDR3 DNA reads TGTGCCAGCAGCTCGGGACTAGCGACGGATACGCAGTATTTT.

This clonotype was detected ten times or more. The chain couples TRBV12-3 or TRBV12-4 to TRBJ1-2; D may be TRBD1 (6 bases). The V end was cut by 4 bases, the J end by 8 bases, with 20 bases between. The CDR3 is 15 residues long. The CDR3 DNA is TGTGCCAGCAGTTCCCGAGGGGGTTCGGGAGAGGGCTACACCTTC. This translates into CASSSRGGSGEGYTF.

Many counts were recorded for this clonotype. This chain connects TRBV12-3 or TRBV12-4 to TRBJ2-1; no clear D. CDR3 length: 12 residues. V was pared by 8 bases and J by 7 bases, with 12 bases between. CDR3 sequence reads: CASGVYGNEQFF. The CDR3 coding sequence is TGTGCCAGCGGGGTATACGGGAATGAGCAGTTCTTC.

This clonotype was seen ten or more times. The chain recombines TRBV3-1 with TRBJ1-5; maybe TRBD1 (5 bases). Germline V gene data show CDR1 as LGHDT and CDR2 as YNNKEL (reference sequence). The ends were cut back, 4 bases at V and 7 bases at J, with 11 bases in the middle. The CDR3 consists of 13 residues. CDR3 protein: CASSPRESQPQHF. The CDR3 DNA is TGTGCCAGCAGCCCCAGGGAGAGCCAGCCCCAGCATTTT.

As regards this clonotype: Since a much larger clone is just one base distant, this may be a read error. The chain carries TRBV12-3 or TRBV12-4 and TRBJ2-1; TRBD2 aligns across 8 bases. The CDR3 spans 16 residues. CDR3 nucleotides: TGTGCCGGCAGTCCCCTAGGGGGACTAGGGGGCAATGAGCAGTTCTTC. It translates to CAGSPLGGLGGNEQFF.

This clonotype was counted ten times or more. The J gene is TRBJ1-1, the V gene TRBV15; D gene uncertain. Germline-derived CDR1 and CDR2 are LNHNV and YYDKDF (reference sequence). The CDR3 contains 15 residues. The V gene lost 5 bases and the J gene lost 2 bases, with 15 bases spanning the gap. The DNA of the CDR3 is TGTGCCACCAGCTTGGGAGGAGTCCGTAACACTGAAGCTTTCTTT. This translates into CATSLGGVRNTEAFF.

This clonotype showed up just a few times. J is TRBJ1-2 and V is TRBV2, with TRBD1 identical over 9 bases. The CDR3 totals 17 residues. Trimming at V came to 9 bases and at J to 0 bases, leaving 14 bases not matched to a gene. The V gene's germline CDR1 is SNHLY and CDR2 FYNNEI. CDR3 in amino acids: CASGQGPFGATNYGYTF. Here the CDR3 DNA reads TGTGCCAGTGGACAGGGGCCTTTCGGTGCGACTAACTATGGCTACACCTTC. Filled out from reference TRBV2 and TRBJ1-2, the complete variable domain reads EPEVTQTPSHQVTQMGQEVILRCVPISNHLYFYWYRQILGQKVEFLVSFYNNEISEKSEIFDDQFSVERPDGSNFTLKIRSTKLEDSAMYFCASGQGPFGATNYGYTFGSGTRLTVV.

The chain combines TRBV6-2 or TRBV6-3 with TRBJ2-5, with 9 bases matching TRBD1. Trimming at V came to 6 bases and at J to 4 bases, leaving 9 bases not matched to a gene. This CDR3 has 15 amino acids. Per germline, CDR1 MNHEY and CDR2 SVGEGT. CDR3 sequence: CASSPDRGNRETQYF. For the CDR3, the DNA is TGTGCCAGCAGCCCGGACAGGGGAAATCGAGAGACCCAGTACTTC.

The chain combines TRBV18 with TRBJ1-5, with D perhaps TRBD1 (5 bases). CDR1 KGHSH and CDR2 LQKENI come from the germline V gene. The CDR3 contains 14 residues. Trimming removed 1 base at V and 5 bases at J, with 9 bases between. CDR3 sequence reads: CASSPQGSDQPQHF. DNA for the CDR3: TGTGCCAGCTCACCACAGGGGTCGGATCAGCCCCAGCATTTT.

This clonotype has only a few counts. The chain joins TRBV7-9 to TRBJ2-7; a possible D gene is TRBD2 (5 bases). The CDR3 runs 14 residues. In germline, CDR1 is SEHNR, CDR2 FQNEAQ (reference sequence). Trimming cost V 5 bases and J 1 base, with 12 bases left between them. The CDR3 reads CASSPNTGSYEQYF. The CDR3 DNA reads TGTGCCAGCAGCCCGAATACGGGGTCCTACGAGCAGTACTTC. The complete variable domain, with remaining parts taken from reference TRBV7-9 and TRBJ2-7, reads DTGVSQNPRHKITKRGQNVTFRCDPISEHNRLYWYRQTLGQGPEFLTYFQNEAQLEKSRLLSDRFSAERPKGSFSTLEIQRTEQGDSAMYLCASSPNTGSYEQYFGPGTRLTVT.

V usage is TRBV7-2 and J usage is TRBJ2-2; the D is unclear. Germline CDR1 and CDR2: SGHTA and FQGNSA. The CDR3 has 13 amino acids. V was pared by 5 bases and J by 1 base, with 5 bases between. The CDR3 here is CASSPRNTGELFF. The CDR3 DNA reads TGTGCCAGCAGCCCCCGGAACACCGGGGAGCTGTTTTTT.

This clonotype was counted many times. The rearrangement uses TRBV6-2 or TRBV6-3 and TRBJ2-2; 8 bases map to TRBD2. Germline values: CDR1 MNHEY, CDR2 SVGEGT. The CDR3 is 15 residues long. Trimming removed 0 bases from V and 6 bases from J; junction bases left unmatched: 3. The CDR3 spells CASSYSTAGAGELFF. The CDR3 DNA sequence: TGTGCCAGCAGTTACTCTACAGCGGGAGCCGGGGAGCTGTTTTTT.

This clonotype has ten or more counts. The chain joins TRBV27 to TRBJ2-7, with D maybe TRBD2 (7 bases). This CDR3 spans 16 amino acids. V lost 6 bases, J lost 0 bases, and 18 bases lay in between. CDR1 MNHEY and CDR2 SMNVEV come from the germline V gene (reference sequence). CDR3 protein: CASSRSAGASSYEQYF. The CDR3 region has the DNA TGTGCCAGCAGCCGAAGTGCGGGGGCGTCCTCCTACGAGCAGTACTTC.

This clonotype has a count of ten or more. The V gene is TRBV18, the J gene TRBJ1-2; unclear D gene. Trimming removed 10 bases from V and 3 bases from J, with 12 bases in between. Germline lookup yields CDR1 KGHSH and CDR2 LQKENI. The CDR3 totals 12 residues. In DNA, the CDR3 is TGTGCCACTTTACGTGAGGACTATGGCTACACCTTC. Translation gives CATLREDYGYTF.

A word on this clonotype: A read error may produce the germline difference seen at one junction end. This chain links TRBV20-1 with TRBJ2-7, with 9 positions matching TRBD1. CDR1 is DFQATT, CDR2 SNEGSKA, per germline (reference sequence). CDR3 length equals 13 residues. DNA for the CDR3: TGCAGCGCTATACAGGGGGCCCCCTACGAGCAGTACTTC. This encodes CSAIQGAPYEQYF.

This clonotype was recorded many times. This rearrangement joins TRBV12-3 or TRBV12-4 to TRBJ1-2, with D possibly TRBD1 on 5 matching bases. This CDR3 spans 16 amino acids. V was pared by 5 bases and J by 3 bases, with 19 bases between. In DNA form, the CDR3 reads TGTGCCAGCAGTCCCTCCCGTTCGGGGGTGGACTATGGCTACACCTTC. It encodes CASSPSRSGVDYGYTF.

There are many counts of this clonotype. The chain couples TRBV12-3 or TRBV12-4 to TRBJ1-5; no firm D call. Trimming stripped 3 bases from V and 6 bases from J, with 12 bases between. This CDR3 contains 14 residues. CDR3 protein: CASSLSGPGQPQHF. CDR3 coding DNA: TGTGCCAGCAGTTTGAGTGGGCCTGGTCAGCCCCAGCATTTT.

The CDR3 DNA is TGTGCCAGCAGAACAGGGGTTCTGAGCAATGAGCAGTTCTTC. Residues: CASRTGVLSNEQFF. The rearrangement links TRBV28 to TRBJ2-1; 7 bases agree with TRBD1. J was trimmed by 6 bases and V by 6 bases; bases with no gene match: 8. Germline V gives CDR1 MDHEN, CDR2 SYDVKM. The CDR3 consists of 14 residues.

V gene TRBV7-9 combines with J gene TRBJ2-7; 7 positions match TRBD2. V gave up 4 bases and J gave up 0 bases; unmatched junction bases: 6. Germline V gene lookup returns CDR1 SEHNR and CDR2 FQNEAQ (reference sequence). This CDR3 has 15 residues. The CDR3 DNA sequence: TGTGCCAGCAGCTCCCCGGCTAGCGGCTCCTACGAGCAGTACTTC. Its translation: CASSSPASGSYEQYF.

About this clonotype itself: This could be a read error, since a much larger clone is one nucleotide away. V is TRBV10-3 and J is TRBJ1-5; D possibly corresponds to TRBD1 (5 bases). CDR1 and CDR2 (germline): ENHRY, SYGVKD. This CDR3 contains 13 residues. The CDR3 is CTIRGDTNQPQHF. Written as DNA, the CDR3 is TGTACCATCAGAGGGGATACCAATCAGCCCCAGCATTTT.

This chain joins TRBV19 and TRBJ2-1; tentative D call: TRBD2 (6 bases). Germline CDR1 and CDR2: LNHDA and SQIVND (reference sequence). There are 16 residues in the CDR3. V gave up 7 bases and J gave up 4 bases, with 20 bases separating them. The CDR3 nucleotides read TGTGCCAGTACCAGAGGGGACTCTTTCCCTTACAATGAGCAGTTCTTC. Translating it yields CASTRGDSFPYNEQFF.

This clonotype was found once. Relative to the germline gene, one junction end is altered; a read error may explain this. The rearrangement links TRBV23-1 to TRBJ2-7, with TRBD1 identical over 10 bases. TRBV23-1 is an ORF, and what it does is uncertain. The CDR3 is 16 residues long. The DNA for the CDR3 is TGCGCCGGCAGTCAATTGGACAGGGGGGGACACTACGAGCAGTACTTC. This gives the protein CAGSQLDRGGHYEQYF.

This clonotype was seen repeatedly, ten times or more. The chain has TRBV5-1 and TRBJ2-1; 8 positions agree with TRBD1. CDR3 length equals 15 residues. Germline V lookup: CDR1 SGHRS, CDR2 YFSETQ. With 7 bases clipped from V and 5 bases from J, the junction kept 11 bases outside the gene matches. The CDR3 spells CASFTGRTGNNEQFF. CDR3 nucleotides: TGCGCCAGCTTCACAGGCAGGACAGGGAACAATGAGCAGTTCTTC.

Details on this clonotype: A much larger clone lies one base from this, so it may be a read error. V gene TRBV18 combines with J gene TRBJ1-2, with 9 bases matching TRBD1. This CDR3 spans 13 amino acids. Germline CDR1 and CDR2: KGHSH and LQKENI. CDR3 bases: TGTGCCAACTCAACGGACAGGGGTTATGGCTACACCTTC. Translated, it gives CANSTDRGYGYTF.

This clonotype was recorded at least ten times. This chain links TRBV24-1 with TRBJ2-3; the D gene is possibly TRBD1 (5 bases). The CDR3 is made up of 16 amino acids. Between the trimmed V and J ends, which lost 3 bases and 0 bases, there was a span of 12 bases. Germline CDR1 KGHDR, CDR2 SFDVKD. The CDR3 DNA sequence: TGTGCCACCAGTGATCCCTCCGACAGCAGCACAGATACGCAGTATTTT. Translated, it gives CATSDPSDSSTDTQYF.

This clonotype has ten or more counts. J is TRBJ1-5 and V is TRBV11-2; a weak D match, TRBD1 (5 bases). There are 17 residues in the CDR3. V was pared by 3 bases and J by 0 bases, with 15 bases between. In germline, CDR1 is SGHAT, CDR2 FQNNGV. CDR3 in amino acids: CASSFVVAGFSNQPQHF. The DNA for the CDR3 is TGTGCCAGCAGCTTTGTTGTCGCAGGGTTTAGCAATCAGCCCCAGCATTTT.